This TCR beta chain was retrieved from a study of beta chain features in type 1 diabetes. Whole-study context: Examination spanned around 110 million sorted cells from all samples.

This CDR3 is 14 amino acids long. V lost 5 bases to trimming and J lost 6 bases; unmatched junction nucleotides: 4. Germline V CDR1 and CDR2: MDHEN, SYDVKM. Expressed TCRB transcripts were sequenced after all isolated RNA was converted to cDNA. Here immunoSEQ multiplex PCR was the method, and the copy in TCRdb shows in-frame clones only, minus some. The table includes hundreds of thousands of clones, roughly 8.8% detected once. Study outcomes and limitations: Type 1 diabetes patients had TCRB CDR3s that were shorter (moderately but significantly so) in all four CD4+ subsets.

Notes on this clone: Its target is not known.

Cell sorting via CD45RO/CCR7/CD25/CD127/CD95/CD27 was performed to obtain CD4+ naive, central memory, regulatory and stem cell-like memory cells. This receptor was identified in a young man with type 1 diabetes. Sequenced material: central memory CD4+ T cells from blood. V gene TRBV28 combines with J gene TRBJ2-4, with TRBD2 matching 10 bases. The CDR3 region is CASSSGGVLNIQYF. The DNA for the CDR3 is TGTGCCAGCAGTAGCGGGGGGGTTCTAAACATTCAGTACTTC. Together with reference TRBV28 and TRBJ2-4, the CDR3 gives the full variable domain: DVKVTQSSRYLVKRTGEKVFLECVQDMDHENMFWYRQDPGLGLRLIYFSYDVKMKEKGDIPEGYSVSREKKERFSLILESASTNQTSMYLCASSSGGVLNIQYFGAGTRLSVL.